The present T cell receptor (beta chain) was sequenced within a study of cytomegalovirus exposure and HLA in healthy donors. The study's findings and limits: Certain sequence variants were highly shared and formed a cluster, and this cluster was likely a sequencing artifact. From TCR beta sequences, most subjects' HLA-A and HLA-B alleles were reportedly predicted accurately.

PCR primers comprised 60 Vbeta and 13 Jbeta primers. Sequencing used immunoSEQ multiplex PCR; TCRdb keeps in-frame clones, though not all of them. The sample yields about 150,000 clones, approximately 78% seen once. Concerning this clone: Its antigen is currently unknown.

Trimming stripped 6 bases from V and 6 bases from J, with 15 bases between. This CDR3 spans 13 amino acids. Germline assignment: CDR1 SGHNT and CDR2 YYREEE (reference sequence). The receptor was isolated from a woman aged 50 to 65 in good health and CMV-seropositive. This chain uses TRBV5-4 with TRBJ1-2, with TRBD1 as a possible D gene (6 bases). Sequencing input: PBMCs. Here the CDR3 reads CASTTLQGDGYTF. CDR3 bases: TGTGCCAGCACCACATTACAGGGAGATGGCTACACCTTC.